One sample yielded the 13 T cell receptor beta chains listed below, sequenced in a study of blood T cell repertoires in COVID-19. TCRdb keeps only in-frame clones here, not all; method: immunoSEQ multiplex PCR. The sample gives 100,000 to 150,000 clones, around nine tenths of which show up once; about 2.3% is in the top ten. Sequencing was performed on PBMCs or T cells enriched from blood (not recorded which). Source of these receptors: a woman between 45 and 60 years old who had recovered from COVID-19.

Here the CDR3 DNA reads TGTGCCAGCAGGGACGGGGGGGTGGTCTATGAGCAGTTCTTC. Its translation: CASRDGGVVYEQFF. The chain couples TRBV2 to TRBJ2-1; 8 bases match TRBD2. V lost 6 bases, J lost 8 bases, and 9 bases stayed unmatched. From germline, CDR1 is SNHLY and CDR2 FYNNEI. The CDR3 sequence is 14 residues long.

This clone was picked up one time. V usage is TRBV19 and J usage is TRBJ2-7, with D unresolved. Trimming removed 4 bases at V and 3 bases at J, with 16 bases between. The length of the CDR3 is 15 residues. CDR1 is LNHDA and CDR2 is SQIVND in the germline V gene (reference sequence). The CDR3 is CASSNDLIGVYEQYF. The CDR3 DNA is TGTGCCAGTAGTAACGACTTGATCGGCGTCTACGAGCAGTACTTC.

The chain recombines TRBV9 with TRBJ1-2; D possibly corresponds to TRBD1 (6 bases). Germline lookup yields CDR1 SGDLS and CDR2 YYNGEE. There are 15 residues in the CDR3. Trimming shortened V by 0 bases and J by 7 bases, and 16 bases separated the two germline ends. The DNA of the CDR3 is TGTGCCAGCAGCGTAGAACTCTGGGGGCAGGTTGGCTACACCTTC. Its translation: CASSVELWGQVGYTF. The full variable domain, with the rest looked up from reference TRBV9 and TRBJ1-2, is DSGVTQTPKHLITATGQRVTLRCSPRSGDLSVYWYQQSLDQGLQFLIQYYNGEERAKGNILERFSAQQFPDLHSELNLSSLELGDSALYFCASSVELWGQVGYTFGSGTRLTVV.

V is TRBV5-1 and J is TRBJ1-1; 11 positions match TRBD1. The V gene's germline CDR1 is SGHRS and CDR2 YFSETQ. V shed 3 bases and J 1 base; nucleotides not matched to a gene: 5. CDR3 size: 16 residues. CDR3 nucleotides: TGCGCCAGCAGCTCTCGGACAGGGGGCCGGAACACTGAAGCTTTCTTT. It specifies CASSSRTGGRNTEAFF.

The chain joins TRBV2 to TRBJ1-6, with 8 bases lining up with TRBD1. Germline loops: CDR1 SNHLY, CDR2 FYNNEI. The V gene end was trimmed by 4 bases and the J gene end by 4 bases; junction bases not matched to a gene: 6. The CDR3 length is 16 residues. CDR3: CASSGTGIQYNSPLHF. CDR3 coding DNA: TGTGCCAGCAGTGGGACAGGGATACAATATAATTCACCCCTCCACTTT.

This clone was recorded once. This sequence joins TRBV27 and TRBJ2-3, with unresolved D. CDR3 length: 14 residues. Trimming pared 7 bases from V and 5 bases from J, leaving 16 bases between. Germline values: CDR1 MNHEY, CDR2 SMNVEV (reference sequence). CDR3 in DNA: TGTGCCAGCACTCCCCGATACAATGAAGATACGCAGTATTTT. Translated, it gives CASTPRYNEDTQYF.

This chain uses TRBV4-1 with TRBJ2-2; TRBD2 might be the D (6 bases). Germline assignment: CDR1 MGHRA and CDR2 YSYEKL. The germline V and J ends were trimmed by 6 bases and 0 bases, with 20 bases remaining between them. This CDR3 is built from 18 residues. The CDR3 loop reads CASRSHRGSGSNTGELFF. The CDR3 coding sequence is TGCGCCAGCAGAAGCCACCGGGGGAGCGGGTCGAACACCGGGGAGCTGTTTTTT.

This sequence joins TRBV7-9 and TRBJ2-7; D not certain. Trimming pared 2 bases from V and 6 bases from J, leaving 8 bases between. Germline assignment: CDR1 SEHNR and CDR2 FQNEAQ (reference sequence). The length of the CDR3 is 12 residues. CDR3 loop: CASSLSEGEQYF. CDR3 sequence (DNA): TGTGCCAGCAGCTTAAGCGAAGGCGAGCAGTACTTC.

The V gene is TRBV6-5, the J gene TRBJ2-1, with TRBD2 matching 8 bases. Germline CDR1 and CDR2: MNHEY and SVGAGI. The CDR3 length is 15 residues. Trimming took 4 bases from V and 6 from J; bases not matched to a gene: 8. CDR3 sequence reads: CASSSSGSPSNEQFF. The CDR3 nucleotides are TGTGCCAGCAGTTCTAGCGGGTCGCCTAGCAATGAGCAGTTCTTC.

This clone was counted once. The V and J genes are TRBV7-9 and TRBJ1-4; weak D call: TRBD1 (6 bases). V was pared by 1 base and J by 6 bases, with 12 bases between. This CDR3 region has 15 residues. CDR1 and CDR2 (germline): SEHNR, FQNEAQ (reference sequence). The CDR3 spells CASSLGQGLYEKLFF. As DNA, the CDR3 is TGTGCCAGCAGCTTAGGGCAGGGGTTATATGAAAAACTGTTTTTT.

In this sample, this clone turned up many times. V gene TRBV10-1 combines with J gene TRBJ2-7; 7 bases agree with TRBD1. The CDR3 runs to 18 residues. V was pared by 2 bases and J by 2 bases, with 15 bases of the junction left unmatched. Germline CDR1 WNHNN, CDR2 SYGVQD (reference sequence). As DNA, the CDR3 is TGCGCCAGCAGTGAGACTTTGAGTCGACAGGGAAGAGCCTACGAGCAGTACTTC. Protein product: CASSETLSRQGRAYEQYF.

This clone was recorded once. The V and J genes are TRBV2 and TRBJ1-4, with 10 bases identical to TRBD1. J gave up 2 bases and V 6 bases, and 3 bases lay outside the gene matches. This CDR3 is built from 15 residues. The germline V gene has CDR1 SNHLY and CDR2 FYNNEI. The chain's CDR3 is CASRDRGGTNEKLFF. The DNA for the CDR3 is TGTGCCAGCAGGGACAGGGGGGGGACTAATGAAAAACTGTTTTTT.

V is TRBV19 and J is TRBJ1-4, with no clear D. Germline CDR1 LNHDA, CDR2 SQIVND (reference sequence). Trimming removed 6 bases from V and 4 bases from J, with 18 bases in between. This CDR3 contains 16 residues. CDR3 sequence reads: CASSYQASGNNEKLFF. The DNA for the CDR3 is TGTGCCAGTAGCTACCAAGCAAGCGGAAATAATGAAAAACTGTTTTTT.